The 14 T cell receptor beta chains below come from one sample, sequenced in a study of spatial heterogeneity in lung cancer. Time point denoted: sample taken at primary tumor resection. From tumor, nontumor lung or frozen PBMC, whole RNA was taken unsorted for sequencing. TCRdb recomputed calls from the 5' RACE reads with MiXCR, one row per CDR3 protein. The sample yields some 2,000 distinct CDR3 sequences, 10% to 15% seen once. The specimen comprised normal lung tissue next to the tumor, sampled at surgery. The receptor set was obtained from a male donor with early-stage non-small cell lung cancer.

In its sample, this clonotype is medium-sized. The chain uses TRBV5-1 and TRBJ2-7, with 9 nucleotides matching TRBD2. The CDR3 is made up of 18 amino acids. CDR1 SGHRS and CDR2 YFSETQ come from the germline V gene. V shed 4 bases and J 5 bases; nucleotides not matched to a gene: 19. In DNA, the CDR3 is TGCGCCAGCAGCCCTTTAGGGGTTGCGGGAGGGATTAGGGACGAGCAGTACTTC. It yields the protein CASSPLGVAGGIRDEQYF.

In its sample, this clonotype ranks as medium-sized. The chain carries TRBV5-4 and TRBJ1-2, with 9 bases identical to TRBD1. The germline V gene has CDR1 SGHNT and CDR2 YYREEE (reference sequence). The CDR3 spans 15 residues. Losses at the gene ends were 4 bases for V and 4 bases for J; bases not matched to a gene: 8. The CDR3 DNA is TGTGCCAGCAGCCTACGACAGGGGGGAGGCTATGGCTACACCTTC. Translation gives CASSLRQGGGYGYTF. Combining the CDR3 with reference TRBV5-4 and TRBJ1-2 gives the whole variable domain ETGVTQSPTHLIKTRGQQVTLRCSSQSGHNTVSWYQQALGQGPQFIFQYYREEENGRGNFPPRFSGLQFPNYSSELNVNALELDDSALYLCASSLRQGGGYGYTFGSGTRLTVV.

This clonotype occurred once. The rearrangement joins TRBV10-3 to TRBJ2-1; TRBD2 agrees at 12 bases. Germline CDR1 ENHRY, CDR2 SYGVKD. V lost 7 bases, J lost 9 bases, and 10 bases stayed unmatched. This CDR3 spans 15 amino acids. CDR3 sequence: CAITMTSGSGGEQFF. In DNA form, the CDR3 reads TGTGCCATCACCATGACTAGCGGGAGCGGCGGTGAGCAGTTCTTC.

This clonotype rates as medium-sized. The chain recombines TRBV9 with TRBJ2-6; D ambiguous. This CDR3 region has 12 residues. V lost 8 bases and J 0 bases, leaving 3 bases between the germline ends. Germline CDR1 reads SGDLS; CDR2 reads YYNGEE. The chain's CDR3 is CASYSGANVLTF. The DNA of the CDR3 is TGTGCCAGTTACTCTGGGGCCAACGTCCTGACTTTC.

The CDR3 is CASSSPGTEAWNLHF. The CDR3 region has the DNA TGTGCCAGCAGTTCCCCCGGGACAGAGGCTTGGAACCTCCACTTT. The rearrangement links TRBV2 to TRBJ1-6, with 7 bases that match TRBD1. After removal of 5 bases from V and 15 bases from J, the junction contained 16 bases not matched to a gene. The length of the CDR3 is 15 residues. CDR1 SNHLY and CDR2 FYNNEI come from the germline V gene.

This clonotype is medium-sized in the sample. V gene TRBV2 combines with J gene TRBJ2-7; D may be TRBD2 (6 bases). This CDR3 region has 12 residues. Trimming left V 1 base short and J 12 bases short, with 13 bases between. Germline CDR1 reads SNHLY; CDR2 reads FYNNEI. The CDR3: CASSEERACVYF. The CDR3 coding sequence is TGTGCCAGCAGTGAAGAGCGGGCGTGCGTGTACTTC. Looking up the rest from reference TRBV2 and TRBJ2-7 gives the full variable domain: EPEVTQTPSHQVTQMGQEVILRCVPISNHLYFYWYRQILGQKVEFLVSFYNNEISEKSEIFDDQFSVERPDGSNFTLKIRSTKLEDSAMYFCASSEERACVYFGPGTRLTVT.

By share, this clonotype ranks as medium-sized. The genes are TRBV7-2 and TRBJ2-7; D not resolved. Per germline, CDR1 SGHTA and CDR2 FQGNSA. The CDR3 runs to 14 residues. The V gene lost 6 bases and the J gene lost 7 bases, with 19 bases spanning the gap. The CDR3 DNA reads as TGTGCCAGCAGTTTTTTTCCCCCAGCCAGAGAGCAGTACTTC. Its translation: CASSFFPPAREQYF.

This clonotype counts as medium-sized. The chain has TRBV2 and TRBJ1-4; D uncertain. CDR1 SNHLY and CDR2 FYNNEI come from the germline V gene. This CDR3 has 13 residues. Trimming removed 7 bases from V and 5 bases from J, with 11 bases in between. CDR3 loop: CASTQTKNEKLFF. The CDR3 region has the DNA TGTGCCAGCACGCAGACGAAAAATGAAAAACTGTTTTTT.

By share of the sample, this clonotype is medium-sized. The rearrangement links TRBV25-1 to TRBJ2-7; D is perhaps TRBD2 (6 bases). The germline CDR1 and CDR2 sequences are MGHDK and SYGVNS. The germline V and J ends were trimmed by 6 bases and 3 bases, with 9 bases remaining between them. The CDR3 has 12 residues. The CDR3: CASSPGSYEQYF. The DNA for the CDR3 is TGTGCCAGCAGCCCCGGGAGCTACGAGCAGTACTTC.

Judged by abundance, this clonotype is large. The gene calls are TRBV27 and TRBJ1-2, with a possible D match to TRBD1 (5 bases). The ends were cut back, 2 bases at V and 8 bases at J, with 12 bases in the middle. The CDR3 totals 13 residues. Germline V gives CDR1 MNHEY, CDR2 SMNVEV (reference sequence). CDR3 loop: CASSLTGAWGYTF. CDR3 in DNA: TGTGCCAGCAGTTTAACTGGGGCGTGGGGCTACACCTTC.

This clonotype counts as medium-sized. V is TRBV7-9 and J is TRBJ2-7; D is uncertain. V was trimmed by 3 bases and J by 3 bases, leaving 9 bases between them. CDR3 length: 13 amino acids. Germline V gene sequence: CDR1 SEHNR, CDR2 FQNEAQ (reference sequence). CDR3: CASSLAENYEQYF. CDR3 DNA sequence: TGTGCCAGCAGCTTGGCTGAGAACTACGAGCAGTACTTC.

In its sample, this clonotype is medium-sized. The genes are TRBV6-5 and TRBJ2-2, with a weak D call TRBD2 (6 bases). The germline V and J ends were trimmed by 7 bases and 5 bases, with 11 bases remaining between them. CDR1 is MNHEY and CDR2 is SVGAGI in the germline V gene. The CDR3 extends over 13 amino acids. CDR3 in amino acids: CASTLGGTGELFF. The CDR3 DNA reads TGTGCCAGCACCTTGGGGGGAACCGGGGAGCTGTTTTTT.

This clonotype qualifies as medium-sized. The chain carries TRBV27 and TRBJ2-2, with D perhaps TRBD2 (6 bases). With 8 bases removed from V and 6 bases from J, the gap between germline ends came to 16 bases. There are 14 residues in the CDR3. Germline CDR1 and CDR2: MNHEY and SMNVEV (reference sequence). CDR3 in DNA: TGTGCCAGCCGGGATAGCGCGGGACCCGGGGAGCTGTTTTTT. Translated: CASRDSAGPGELFF.

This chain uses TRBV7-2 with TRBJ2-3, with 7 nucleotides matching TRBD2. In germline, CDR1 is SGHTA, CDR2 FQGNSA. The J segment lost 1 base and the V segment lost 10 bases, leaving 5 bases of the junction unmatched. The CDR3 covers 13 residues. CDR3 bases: TGTGCCACCGGGGGAGGGCGCACAGATACGCAGTATTTT. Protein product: CATGGGRTDTQYF.